The rows below give T cell receptor beta chains drawn from one sample of a study of T cells in Graves' hyperthyroidism and ophthalmopathy. TCRdb reprocessed the multiplex PCR reads via MiXCR and lists one record per CDR3 protein. The sample shows more than 500,000 distinct CDR3 sequences, around 13% of them seen only once. Sequencing input: blood. These TCRs come from a woman between 35 and 50 years old with Graves' hyperthyroidism. Both conserved end residues are part of each CDR3. Each record gives: clone size, CDR3 length, D gene, J gene, V gene, CDR3 protein, CDR3 DNA. A D gene is named only where the DNA matches it firmly. Clone size, where shown, is once, few, many, or a class for clones that have expanded.

>few|14|NA|TRBJ2-7|TRBV15
CATSWAGGTHEQYF
TGTGCCACCAGCTGGGCAGGGGGGACACACGAGCAGTACTTC
>many|15|NA|TRBJ2-3|TRBV11-3
CASSLRQGLADTQYF
TGTGCCAGCAGCTTAAGGCAGGGTTTGGCAGATACGCAGTATTTT
>many|15|NA|TRBJ1-3|TRBV11-2
CASSFGGGPGNTIYF
TGTGCCAGCAGCTTTGGCGGGGGGCCTGGAAACACCATATATTTT
>few|14|NA|TRBJ1-2|TRBV29-1
CSVDLRDRRYGYTF
TGCAGCGTTGATCTTAGGGACCGGCGCTATGGCTACACCTTC
>many|12|NA|TRBJ2-2|TRBV30
CASYSNTGELFF
TGTGCCTCATACTCGAACACCGGGGAGCTGTTTTTT
>many|12|NA|TRBJ1-5|TRBV30
CAWSGTSQPQHF
TGTGCCTGGAGTGGGACAAGTCAGCCCCAGCATTTT
>many|15|NA|TRBJ2-2|TRBV3-1
CASSHPTTPTGELFF
TGTGCCAGCAGCCACCCGACAACACCAACCGGGGAGCTGTTTTTT
>many|15|NA|TRBJ2-5|TRBV7-6
CASSLARSVQETQYF
TGTGCCAGCAGCTTAGCGCGGTCGGTCCAAGAGACCCAGTACTTC
>many|13|NA|TRBJ2-5|TRBV27
CASNPRGGETQYF
TGTGCCAGCAACCCAAGAGGGGGAGAGACCCAGTACTTC
>many|13|NA|TRBJ2-5|TRBV5-1
CASSFRGQETQYF
TGCGCCAGCAGCTTCCGGGGCCAAGAGACCCAGTACTTC
>few|19|TRBD1|TRBJ1-6|TRBV10-2
CASSEEGGKGGVYNSPLHF
TGCGCCAGCAGTGAAGAAGGGGGCAAAGGGGGAGTATATAATTCACCCCTCCACTTT
>many|14|NA|TRBJ2-3|TRBV18
CASSADSSTDTQYF
TGTGCCAGCTCCGCGGACAGCTCCACAGATACGCAGTATTTT
>many|14|TRBD1|TRBJ2-3|TRBV7-7
CASSPTGVGDTQYF
TGTGCTAGCAGCCCTACAGGGGTGGGAGATACGCAGTATTTT
>many|15|TRBD1|TRBJ2-3|TRBV5-1
CASSLEGQGRDTQYF
TGCGCCAGCAGCTTGGAGGGACAGGGTAGAGATACGCAGTATTTT
>many|16|NA|TRBJ2-3|TRBV2
CASSERLGTGTDTQYF
TGTGCCAGCAGTGAAAGACTAGGCACGGGCACAGATACGCAGTATTTT
>many|15|NA|TRBJ1-1|TRBV18
CASSENRESNTEAFF
TGTGCCAGCTCAGAAAACCGGGAATCTAACACTGAAGCTTTCTTT
>NA|14|TRBD1|TRBJ2-2|TRBV29-1
CSVEDRDNTGEPFF
TGCAGCGTGGAGGACAGGGACAACACCGGGGAGCCGTTTTTT
>many|15|TRBD1|TRBJ2-7|TRBV2
CASSGGQALSYEQYF
TGTGCCAGCAGCGGGGGACAGGCTCTCTCCTACGAGCAGTACTTC
>few|15|TRBD2|TRBJ2-7|TRBV7-8
CASSLTPTSGYEQYF
TGTGCCAGCAGCTTAACCCCGACTAGCGGCTACGAGCAGTACTTC
>NA|14|TRBD1|TRBJ1-1|TRBV5-5
CASSIQGAHTEAFF
TGTGCCAGCAGCATACAGGGGGCTCACACTGAAGCTTTCTTT
>many|15|TRBD2|TRBJ2-7|TRBV5-6
CASSLGLAPTYEQYF
TGTGCCAGCAGCCTTGGACTAGCGCCGACCTACGAGCAGTACTTC
>few|17|TRBD2|TRBJ2-1|TRBV10-3
CAISVGLAGSFYNEQFF
TGTGCCATCAGTGTTGGACTAGCGGGTAGCTTCTACAATGAGCAGTTCTTC
>few|16|TRBD1|TRBJ2-7|TRBV28
CASSSGTGTSSYEQYF
TGTGCCAGCAGTTCCGGGACAGGGACGAGCTCCTACGAGCAGTACTTC
>many|14|NA|TRBJ1-1|TRBV27
CASSKGIANTEAFF
TGTGCCAGCAGCAAGGGGATCGCGAACACTGAAGCTTTCTTT
>few|15|NA|TRBJ2-7|TRBV7-8
CASSPLPAETYEQYF
TGTGCCAGCAGCCCACTCCCAGCGGAGACCTACGAGCAGTACTTC
>NA|15|NA|TRBJ1-1|TRBV28
CASSFTPRGDTEAFF
TGTGCCAGCAGTTTCACCCCGAGGGGGGACACTGAAGCTTTCTTT
>NA|15|NA|TRBJ2-2|TRBV19
CASSMPGINTGELFF
TGTGCCAGTAGTATGCCCGGGATAAACACCGGGGAGCTGTTTTTT
>NA|13|NA|TRBJ2-5|TRBV20-1
CSARRGHQETQYF
TGCAGTGCTAGACGCGGACACCAAGAGACCCAGTACTTC
>NA|16|NA|TRBJ1-5|TRBV7-2
CASSLNLGPSGQPQHF
TGTGCCAGCAGCTTAAATCTGGGACCTTCGGGACAGCCCCAGCATTTT
>many|13|NA|TRBJ2-7|TRBV30
CAWSRAPSYEQYF
TGTGCCTGGTCTAGGGCCCCCTCCTACGAGCAGTACTTC
>NA|18|TRBD2|TRBJ2-2|TRBV9
CASSVVMGSGTDTGELFF
TGTGCCAGCAGCGTAGTGATGGGTAGCGGGACGGACACCGGGGAGCTGTTTTTT
>many|14|NA|TRBJ2-1|TRBV7-2
CASSLGRFGGEQFF
TGTGCCAGCAGCTTAGGCCGTTTTGGTGGTGAGCAGTTCTTC
>many|16|TRBD1|TRBJ1-5|TRBV28
CASSFPRQGRNQPQHF
TGTGCCAGCAGTTTCCCCCGACAGGGAAGAAATCAGCCCCAGCATTTT
>NA|16|NA|TRBJ2-7|TRBV3-1
CASSQDPPPPSYEQYF
TGTGCCAGCAGCCAAGATCCCCCCCCCCCCTCCTACGAGCAGTACTTC
>NA|17|NA|TRBJ2-3|TRBV7-3
CASSPGIGSGSTDTQYF
TGTGCCAGCAGCCCCGGGATCGGAAGCGGAAGCACAGATACGCAGTATTTT
>NA|13|NA|TRBJ1-5|TRBV20-1
CSARVSGNQPQHF
TGCAGTGCTAGAGTCTCAGGGAATCAGCCCCAGCATTTT
>NA|13|NA|TRBJ2-7|TRBV6-1
CASTEQGVGEQYF
TGTGCCAGCACCGAACAGGGCGTGGGCGAGCAGTACTTC
>many|14|NA|TRBJ1-6|TRBV11-2
CASSSQGIDSPLHF
TGTGCCAGCAGCTCCCAGGGAATCGACTCACCCCTCCACTTT
>few|16|NA|TRBJ1-1|TRBV4-2
CASSDPPGDGNTEAFF
TGTGCCAGCAGCGACCCTCCCGGGGACGGGAACACTGAAGCTTTCTTT
>NA|14|TRBD1|TRBJ2-5|TRBV2
CASRGDRDRSNQYF
TGTGCCAGCAGGGGAGACCGGGACAGGTCCAACCAGTACTTC
>many|18|NA|TRBJ2-6|TRBV7-2
CASSLVAIDSSGANVLTF
TGTGCCAGCAGCTTAGTTGCCATAGATAGCTCTGGGGCCAACGTCCTGACTTTC
>many|14|NA|TRBJ2-2|TRBV20-1
CSARGRGNTGELFF
TGCAGTGCTAGAGGGCGGGGAAACACCGGGGAGCTGTTTTTT
>NA|12|NA|TRBJ1-2|TRBV15
CATSRVGGGYTF
TGTGCCACCAGCAGAGTGGGGGGGGGCTACACCTTC
>NA|16|TRBD2|TRBJ2-1|TRBV6-1
CASSGAGGVSYNEQFF
TGTGCCAGCAGTGGAGCGGGAGGGGTTTCCTACAATGAGCAGTTCTTC
>NA|15|TRBD2|TRBJ2-1|TRBV11-2
CASSLRTSGSHEQFF
TGTGCCAGCAGCTTGAGGACTAGCGGGAGCCATGAGCAGTTCTTC